Here is one T cell receptor (beta chain) with its context. These data belong to a study of cytomegalovirus exposure and HLA in healthy donors. Study-wide context: Of all 400 or so donors who were genotyped, about 84% belonged to the Caucasian-associated ancestry cluster.

Vbeta (60) and Jbeta (13) primers were used in the PCR. The assay was immunoSEQ multiplex PCR, and TCRdb's table has in-frame clones only and misses some. The top ten hold about 1.6% of the sample, which has around 170,000 clones, 65% to 75% seen once. The ends were cut back, 6 bases at V and 6 bases at J, with 17 bases in the middle. CDR1 is MNHEY and CDR2 is SVGAGI in the germline V gene. The CDR3 is 14 amino acids. This clonotype was obtained from a girl between 10 and 17 years old in good health and CMV-seronegative. The chain is built from TRBV6-5 and TRBJ1-2; D not resolved. Sequencing was done on a sample of PBMCs. The CDR3 here is CASSQEVKRDGYTF. The CDR3 DNA is TGTGCCAGCAGCCAAGAGGTGAAGAGAGATGGCTACACCTTC.